A selection of T cell receptor beta chains follows, all from one sample in a study of neurological immune-mediated disorders. TCRdb re-derived calls from the 5' RACE reads in MiXCR, one entry per CDR3 protein. Of some 16,000 distinct CDR3 sequences listed, around 9% are singletons. Sequenced: CD8+ T cells from blood. These receptors originate from a man aged 50-59 years in good health. Each CDR3 is given with its conserved first and last residue. Each record gives: clone size, J gene, D gene, V gene, CDR3 DNA, CDR3 protein. D genes are given only for firm matches. Not all rows give a size; the values are once, few, many and, for expanded clones, a class.

abundance: -; j_gene: TRBJ2-1; d_gene: TRBD1; v_gene: TRBV24-1; CDR3nt: TGTGCCACCGTAAGCAGGGACAGCTCCTACAATGAGCAGTTCTTC; CDR3aa: CATVSRDSSYNEQFF
abundance: once; j_gene: TRBJ2-1; d_gene: -; v_gene: TRBV28; CDR3nt: TGTGCCAGCAGACCTTCCTCAGGGATCTCCTACAATGAGCAGTTCTTC; CDR3aa: CASRPSSGISYNEQFF
abundance: many; j_gene: TRBJ2-7; d_gene: -; v_gene: TRBV7-2; CDR3nt: TGTGCCAGCAGCCCTTTCGGGGGCTACGAGCAGTACTTC; CDR3aa: CASSPFGGYEQYF
abundance: many; j_gene: TRBJ2-7; d_gene: TRBD1; v_gene: TRBV20-1; CDR3nt: TGCAGTGCTCGGAACTTTCCGGGACAGTATCACTACGAGCAGTACTTC; CDR3aa: CSARNFPGQYHYEQYF
abundance: many; j_gene: TRBJ2-3; d_gene: TRBD2; v_gene: TRBV30; CDR3nt: TGTGCCTGGAATCTAGGGGCGGGAGACACAGATACGCAGTATTTT; CDR3aa: CAWNLGAGDTDTQYF
abundance: many; j_gene: TRBJ2-5; d_gene: -; v_gene: TRBV7-9; CDR3nt: TGTGCCAGCAGCTTACGGGCCCTAGGTATGAGGGGCGGCGAGACCCAGTACTTC; CDR3aa: CASSLRALGMRGGETQYF
abundance: once; j_gene: TRBJ2-1; d_gene: TRBD2; v_gene: TRBV7-6; CDR3nt: TGTGCCAGCAGCCGACTAGCGGGAGGAGGGGAGCAGTTCTTC; CDR3aa: CASSRLAGGGEQFF
abundance: many; j_gene: TRBJ2-1; d_gene: -; v_gene: TRBV12-3/TRBV12-4; CDR3nt: TGTGCCAGCAGTTTCGGGGCCCTCTACAATGAGCAGTTCTTC; CDR3aa: CASSFGALYNEQFF
abundance: many; j_gene: TRBJ2-7; d_gene: TRBD2; v_gene: TRBV14; CDR3nt: TGTGCCAGCAGCCGACTAGCGGAAACCTACGAGCAGTACTTC; CDR3aa: CASSRLAETYEQYF
abundance: many; j_gene: TRBJ2-1; d_gene: -; v_gene: TRBV20-1; CDR3nt: TGCAGTGCTAGGGGGGGCGGGAGAGCCTTCGGAGAGCAGTTCTTC; CDR3aa: CSARGGGRAFGEQFF
abundance: many; j_gene: TRBJ2-2; d_gene: TRBD2; v_gene: TRBV2; CDR3nt: TGTGCCAGCAGGGGCTTCCCGGGACTAGCGGGAGAGGTGAACACCGGGGAGCTGTTTTTT; CDR3aa: CASRGFPGLAGEVNTGELFF
abundance: few; j_gene: TRBJ2-6; d_gene: -; v_gene: TRBV20-1; CDR3nt: TGCAGTGCTAATCGTCCGGCAGCCGGTAACGTCCTGACTTTC; CDR3aa: CSANRPAAGNVLTF
abundance: many; j_gene: TRBJ1-2; d_gene: TRBD1; v_gene: TRBV25-1; CDR3nt: TGTGCCAGCAGTGACAGATGGACAGGGTCATTCTATGGCTACACCTTC; CDR3aa: CASSDRWTGSFYGYTF
abundance: many; j_gene: TRBJ2-7; d_gene: TRBD1; v_gene: TRBV4-1; CDR3nt: TGCGCCAGCAGCCAAACCCACCGGGACAGGGGGCTAAACGAGCAGTACTTC; CDR3aa: CASSQTHRDRGLNEQYF
abundance: many; j_gene: TRBJ1-5; d_gene: -; v_gene: TRBV4-3; CDR3nt: TGCGCCAGAAGCCAAGGTTGGGACACTTATAGCAATCAGCCCCAGCATTTT; CDR3aa: CARSQGWDTYSNQPQHF
abundance: many; j_gene: TRBJ1-2; d_gene: TRBD1; v_gene: TRBV28; CDR3nt: TGTGCCAGCAGTCCCGCCCTACAGGGGGAACTGGGTATGGGCCGCTCCTACACCTTC; CDR3aa: CASSPALQGELGMGRSYTF
abundance: many; j_gene: TRBJ2-3; d_gene: -; v_gene: TRBV29-1; CDR3nt: TGCAGCGCTCTGGGGCGCGCAGATACGCAGTATTTT; CDR3aa: CSALGRADTQYF
abundance: many; j_gene: TRBJ2-7; d_gene: -; v_gene: TRBV20-1; CDR3nt: TGCAGTGCTAGACCCCGGGCAGGGAGAGGCTACGAGCAGTACTTC; CDR3aa: CSARPRAGRGYEQYF
abundance: -; j_gene: TRBJ1-1; d_gene: TRBD1; v_gene: TRBV20-1; CDR3nt: TGCAGTGCTAGACAACAGGGGGAGACTGAAGCTTTCTTT; CDR3aa: CSARQQGETEAFF
abundance: many; j_gene: TRBJ2-1; d_gene: TRBD2; v_gene: TRBV7-2; CDR3nt: TGTGCCAGCAGCGCTCTAGCGGGAGCCTACAATGAGCAGTTCTTC; CDR3aa: CASSALAGAYNEQFF
abundance: many; j_gene: TRBJ2-7; d_gene: -; v_gene: TRBV28; CDR3nt: TGTGCCAGCAGCCATCTCCTTGGGGTCTCCTACGAGCAGTACTTC; CDR3aa: CASSHLLGVSYEQYF
abundance: few; j_gene: TRBJ1-1; d_gene: TRBD1; v_gene: TRBV2; CDR3nt: TGTGCCAAGGGACAGGGAACCGAAGCTTTCTTT; CDR3aa: CAKGQGTEAFF
abundance: many; j_gene: TRBJ1-1; d_gene: TRBD1; v_gene: TRBV7-2; CDR3nt: TGTGCCAGCAGCTACCCACCGGGACAGGGCACTGAAGCTTTCTTT; CDR3aa: CASSYPPGQGTEAFF
abundance: many; j_gene: TRBJ2-2; d_gene: -; v_gene: TRBV4-3; CDR3nt: TGCGCCAGCAGCCAAGAGGCCCCCTACGAAACCGGGGAGCTGTTTTTT; CDR3aa: CASSQEAPYETGELFF
abundance: many; j_gene: TRBJ2-7; d_gene: TRBD2; v_gene: TRBV4-1; CDR3nt: TGCGCCAGCAGCCAAGAGGGGACTAGCGGGAGAGAGCAGTACTTC; CDR3aa: CASSQEGTSGREQYF
abundance: many; j_gene: TRBJ2-7; d_gene: TRBD2; v_gene: TRBV7-2; CDR3nt: TGTGCCAGCAGCGACTCCGGGACTAGGTTCACCGAGCAGTACTTC; CDR3aa: CASSDSGTRFTEQYF
abundance: -; j_gene: TRBJ2-1; d_gene: TRBD2; v_gene: TRBV20-1; CDR3nt: TGCAGTGCTGAACCGGGACTAGAGCAGGAGCAGTTCTTC; CDR3aa: CSAEPGLEQEQFF
abundance: once; j_gene: TRBJ2-5; d_gene: -; v_gene: TRBV14; CDR3nt: TGTGCCAGCAGCCAAGTGGACCTACAGACCCAGTACTTC; CDR3aa: CASSQVDLQTQYF
abundance: -; j_gene: TRBJ2-1; d_gene: -; v_gene: TRBV27; CDR3nt: TGTGCCAGCATCGGGACTGACTCCTACAATGAGCAGTTCTTC; CDR3aa: CASIGTDSYNEQFF
abundance: -; j_gene: TRBJ2-7; d_gene: -; v_gene: TRBV3-1; CDR3nt: TGTGCCAGCAGCCAGGGCGAGGGGGCCTACGAGCAGTACTTC; CDR3aa: CASSQGEGAYEQYF
abundance: many; j_gene: TRBJ1-2; d_gene: -; v_gene: TRBV20-1; CDR3nt: TGCAGTGCTAGAGGAGCAGAGATTAACTATGGCTACACCTTC; CDR3aa: CSARGAEINYGYTF
abundance: many; j_gene: TRBJ2-7; d_gene: TRBD1; v_gene: TRBV28; CDR3nt: TGTGCCAGCAGTCCGGGACAGATCTACGAGCAGTACTTC; CDR3aa: CASSPGQIYEQYF
abundance: -; j_gene: TRBJ1-1; d_gene: TRBD1; v_gene: TRBV6-2/TRBV6-3; CDR3nt: TGTGCCAGCAGAACCGGGACAGGGCCTGAAGCTTTCTTT; CDR3aa: CASRTGTGPEAFF
abundance: many; j_gene: TRBJ2-1; d_gene: TRBD1; v_gene: TRBV25-1; CDR3nt: TGTGCCAGCAGTGGCCACAGGGGCAGCGGCTATGAGCAGTTCTTC; CDR3aa: CASSGHRGSGYEQFF
abundance: many; j_gene: TRBJ2-4; d_gene: -; v_gene: TRBV4-1; CDR3nt: TGCGCCAGCAGCCAAGCCTCGAGCCAGGGAAACATTCAGTACTTC; CDR3aa: CASSQASSQGNIQYF
abundance: many; j_gene: TRBJ2-6; d_gene: -; v_gene: TRBV6-2/TRBV6-3; CDR3nt: TGTGCCAGCAGTTACAACTCTGGGGCCAACGTCCTGACTTTC; CDR3aa: CASSYNSGANVLTF
abundance: many; j_gene: TRBJ2-1; d_gene: -; v_gene: TRBV4-1; CDR3nt: TGCGCCAGCAGCCAAGGATCTTGGGAATACAATGAGCAGTTCTTC; CDR3aa: CASSQGSWEYNEQFF
abundance: many; j_gene: TRBJ2-7; d_gene: -; v_gene: TRBV7-9; CDR3nt: TGTGCCAGCAGCTCGATAGCGGCGGCGGGGGAGCAGTACTTC; CDR3aa: CASSSIAAAGEQYF
abundance: many; j_gene: TRBJ1-1; d_gene: -; v_gene: TRBV28; CDR3nt: TGTGCCAGCAGGCCGGACTCGAACACTGAAGCTTTCTTT; CDR3aa: CASRPDSNTEAFF
abundance: many; j_gene: TRBJ2-7; d_gene: TRBD2; v_gene: TRBV4-2; CDR3nt: TGTGCCAGCAGCCCCGGACTAGCGGAGCTCTACGAGCAGTACTTC; CDR3aa: CASSPGLAELYEQYF
abundance: many; j_gene: TRBJ2-7; d_gene: -; v_gene: TRBV11-2; CDR3nt: TGTGCCAGCAGCTTCCCCGGCCTAGCAAGGTACGAGCAGTACTTC; CDR3aa: CASSFPGLARYEQYF
abundance: many; j_gene: TRBJ2-1; d_gene: -; v_gene: TRBV12-3/TRBV12-4; CDR3nt: TGTGCCAGCAGTCCACATCGATCCAATGAGCAGTTCTTC; CDR3aa: CASSPHRSNEQFF
abundance: many; j_gene: TRBJ2-7; d_gene: TRBD1; v_gene: TRBV19; CDR3nt: TGTGCCAGTAGTATGGGACAGGGGTACGAGCAGTACTTC; CDR3aa: CASSMGQGYEQYF
abundance: once; j_gene: TRBJ1-4; d_gene: -; v_gene: TRBV9; CDR3nt: TGTGCCTGCAGCGTTGGAACGGGGGGCACTAATGAAAAACTGTTTTTT; CDR3aa: CACSVGTGGTNEKLFF
abundance: many; j_gene: TRBJ2-1; d_gene: TRBD2; v_gene: TRBV5-6; CDR3nt: TGTGCCAGCAGCGTGAGCGGGAATTACAATGAGCAGTTCTTC; CDR3aa: CASSVSGNYNEQFF
abundance: many; j_gene: TRBJ2-1; d_gene: TRBD2; v_gene: TRBV7-9; CDR3nt: TGTGCCAGCAGCTTAGATGAGGTGGCTAGCGGGGACAATGAGCAGTTCTTC; CDR3aa: CASSLDEVASGDNEQFF
abundance: -; j_gene: TRBJ2-1; d_gene: TRBD2; v_gene: TRBV28; CDR3nt: TGTGCCACCACGACTAGCGGGACGCCCAGCTCCTACAATGAGCAGTTCTTC; CDR3aa: CATTTSGTPSSYNEQFF
abundance: -; j_gene: TRBJ2-5; d_gene: -; v_gene: TRBV6-5; CDR3nt: TGTGCCAGCATCACACCGGGGACTGGGACCCAGTACTTC; CDR3aa: CASITPGTGTQYF
abundance: many; j_gene: TRBJ2-1; d_gene: -; v_gene: TRBV6-5; CDR3nt: TGTGCCAGCACCCTGGGGAATGAGCAGTTCTTC; CDR3aa: CASTLGNEQFF
abundance: many; j_gene: TRBJ2-5; d_gene: TRBD2; v_gene: TRBV6-6; CDR3nt: TGTGCCAGTTCACTAGCGGGAGGGCCGGGTGAGACCCAGTACTTC; CDR3aa: CASSLAGGPGETQYF
abundance: many; j_gene: TRBJ2-2; d_gene: TRBD2; v_gene: TRBV11-2; CDR3nt: TGTGCCAGCAGCTTAGACGGGTTCGGGGGGGGAACCGGGGAGCTGTTTTTT; CDR3aa: CASSLDGFGGGTGELFF
abundance: many; j_gene: TRBJ2-7; d_gene: -; v_gene: TRBV6-1; CDR3nt: TGTGCCAGCAGTGATTGGGACGCGGCCTACGAGCAGTACTTC; CDR3aa: CASSDWDAAYEQYF
abundance: -; j_gene: TRBJ2-1; d_gene: -; v_gene: TRBV27; CDR3nt: TGTGCCAGCAGTTTAATTGGGCACAGCTCCTACAATGAGCAGTTCTTC; CDR3aa: CASSLIGHSSYNEQFF